The text below deals with one T cell receptor beta chain. Its antigen is undetermined. This specimen comes from a study of TIL therapy for anti-PD-1-resistant metastatic lung cancer. Study overall: Patients then received nivolumab; progressors got lymphodepletion, TIL and IL-2. Median patient age was 54, ranging 38-75 years. Study results and limitations: Patients were highly selected, enriched for treatment-naive, never-smoker and oncogene-addicted cases.

Regarding time point: pre-treatment sample, taken before nivolumab and TIL therapy. CDR3 length equals 17 residues. Looked up from germline, CDR1 is MGHRA and CDR2 is YSYEKL. The ends lost 0 bases at V and 7 bases at J; junction bases unmatched: 13. The libraries were made with immunoSEQ v3. Survey-level samples got approximately 2.1 million read pairs; deep-level samples got roughly 4.5-6 million. This table comes from immunoSEQ multiplex PCR, and its TCRdb copy is limited to in-frame clones, with some not included. The sample gives 25,000 to 40,000 clones, 74% of which show up once; under 3.5% is in the top ten.

The TCR originated in a woman between 30 and 80 years old with non-small cell lung cancer. The source material was blood, sampled at baseline. The chain has TRBV4-1 and TRBJ1-2; 8 nucleotides match TRBD1. In nucleotides, the CDR3 is TGCGCCAGCAGCCAAGATACGGGGACAGGCAAGTCATCTGGCTACACCTTC. Amino acids: CASSQDTGTGKSSGYTF.